This T cell receptor (beta chain) derives from a study of technical replicates of blood from a few donors. Method: immunoSEQ multiplex PCR; TCRdb's copy keeps in-frame clones and lacks some. Of 55,000 to 75,000 clones in the sample, about 94% were seen once. Germline V gene sequence: CDR1 MRHNA, CDR2 SNTAGT. The CDR3 totals 15 residues. V was shortened by 6 bases and J by 1 base, with 15 bases between the two germline ends. This clone was recorded a few times. This sequence originates from a human donor in good health. Some clones in this sample may be carry-over from other donors' samples. The genes are TRBV6-4 and TRBJ1-1, with D possibly TRBD1 on 6 matching bases. The source material was PBMCs. The CDR3, as DNA: TGTGCCAGCAGCCAGACACAGGGAAAGAACACTGAAGCTTTCTTT. Encoded protein: CASSQTQGKNTEAFF.